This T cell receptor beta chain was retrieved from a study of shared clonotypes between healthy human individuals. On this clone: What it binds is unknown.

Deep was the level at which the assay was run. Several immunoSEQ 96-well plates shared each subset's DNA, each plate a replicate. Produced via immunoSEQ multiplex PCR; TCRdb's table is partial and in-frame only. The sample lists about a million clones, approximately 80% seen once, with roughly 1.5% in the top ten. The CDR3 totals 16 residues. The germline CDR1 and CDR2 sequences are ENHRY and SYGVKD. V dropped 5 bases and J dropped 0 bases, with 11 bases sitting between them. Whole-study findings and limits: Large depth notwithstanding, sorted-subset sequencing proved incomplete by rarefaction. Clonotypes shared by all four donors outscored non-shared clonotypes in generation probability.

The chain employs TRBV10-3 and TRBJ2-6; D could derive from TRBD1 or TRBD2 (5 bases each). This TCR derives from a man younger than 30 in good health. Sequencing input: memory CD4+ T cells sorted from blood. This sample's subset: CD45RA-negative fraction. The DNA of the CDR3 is TGTGCCATCAGTCCGGGACGGACCTCTGGGGCCAACGTCCTGACTTTC. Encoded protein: CAISPGRTSGANVLTF.